This T cell receptor beta chain appears in the sequencing data of a study of cytomegalovirus exposure and HLA in healthy donors. Comment on this clone: The antigen is undetermined.

Looked up from germline, CDR1 is LNHDA and CDR2 is SQIVND (reference sequence). There are 14 residues in the CDR3. Between the trimmed V and J ends, which lost 6 bases and 2 bases, there was a span of 12 bases. Use of 60 Vbeta and 13 Jbeta primers characterized the PCR. Measured with immunoSEQ multiplex PCR; TCRdb has only the in-frame clones, and not every one. Here the sample spans under 140,000 clones, around 80% being singletons. Findings and limits, study-wide: TCR beta V segments were, for the most part, productive about 87% or about 30% of the time in an earlier analysis. TCR beta sequences numbering over 15,000 were associated with HLA alleles at 0.05 false discovery rate in a later analysis. Reportedly, HLA-A and HLA-B alleles of most subjects were accurately predicted from TCR beta. Researchers catalogued about 150 TCR beta chains as cytomegalovirus-associated.

The clonotype comes from an older woman in good health and CMV-seropositive. The chain is built from TRBV19 and TRBJ2-3; D possibly corresponds to TRBD1 (6 bases). Input material: PBMCs. The chain's CDR3 is CASREQGSTDTQYF. CDR3 bases: TGTGCCAGTAGGGAACAGGGATCCACAGATACGCAGTATTTT.